This T cell receptor beta chain comes out of a study of blood T cell repertoires in COVID-19. Trimming took off 0 bases at V and 2 bases at J, with 9 bases between the two ends. Per germline, CDR1 SGDLS and CDR2 YYNGEE. The CDR3 contains 15 residues. Measured with immunoSEQ multiplex PCR; TCRdb has only the in-frame clones, and not every one. The sample includes over 55,000 clones, 84% seen only once; the top ten take more than 8%. The sequenced sample consisted of peripheral blood. This clonotype originated in a man aged 50 to 60 with active COVID-19. The chain carries TRBV9 and TRBJ2-1; D might be TRBD1 (5 bases). The CDR3 loop reads CASSVGGSTYNEQFF. DNA of the CDR3: TGTGCCAGCAGCGTAGGGGGCAGCACCTACAATGAGCAGTTCTTC.